This entry lists 7 T cell receptor beta chains sequenced from one sample in a study of long-term antiretroviral therapy in people with HIV (dated by TCRdb to between 2020 and 2023). The immunoSEQ hsTCRB v3.0 assay was used at survey level resolution to sequence the TRB variable region. TCRdb re-hosts the immuneACCESS table, in-frame sequences only. Its copies lack some clones; in the studies checked, an unresolved V gene accounts for under half of them, and the cause for the rest is not known. The sample data list just under 40,000 clones, and around 88% of these were observed just once. The ten most abundant clones make up about 4.2% of the sample. The specimen was unsorted PBMCs, collected just before starting antiretroviral therapy. These receptors were collected from a woman aged 18-35 years with HIV.

The chain is built from TRBV19 and TRBJ2-7, with 8 bases fitting TRBD1. This CDR3 is 17 amino acids long. Unmatched junction bases numbered 16, after V lost 3 bases and J lost 6 bases. CDR1 is LNHDA, CDR2 SQIVND, per germline (reference sequence). The CDR3 region has the DNA TGTGCCAGTAGTATCGACAGGGGCATGTCAGTTTCCCCCGAGCAGTACTTC. Amino acid sequence: CASSIDRGMSVSPEQYF.

The rearrangement links TRBV15 to TRBJ2-5; 12 bases are shared with TRBD1. V gave up 4 bases and J gave up 0 bases; unmatched junction bases: 9. This CDR3 has 18 residues. CDR1 is LNHNV, CDR2 YYDKDF, per germline (reference sequence). For the CDR3, the DNA is TGTGCCACCAGCACCGGGACAGGGGGCTCGCGGTACCAAGAGACCCAGTACTTC. This gives the protein CATSTGTGGSRYQETQYF.

The V gene is TRBV5-1, the J gene TRBJ1-4; TRBD1 aligns across 7 bases. Germline values: CDR1 SGHRS, CDR2 YFSETQ. This CDR3 has 15 amino acids. V was clipped by 3 bases and J by 2 bases; unmatched bases: 4. The CDR3 nucleotides read TGCGCCAGCAGCTCGCAACAGGGGACTAATGAAAAACTGTTTTTT. It encodes CASSSQQGTNEKLFF.

In this sample, this clone turned up a few times. The J gene is TRBJ2-7, the V gene TRBV11-2, with D uncertain. From germline, CDR1 is SGHAT and CDR2 FQNNGV. The germline V and J ends were trimmed by 0 bases and 3 bases, with 12 bases remaining between them. The CDR3 consists of 15 residues. CDR3 residues: CASSLEKRLLYEQYF. Here the CDR3 DNA reads TGTGCCAGCAGCTTAGAGAAACGATTGCTCTACGAGCAGTACTTC.

The rearrangement links TRBV6-6 to TRBJ2-2; D is undetermined. V lost 2 bases, J lost 2 bases, and 9 bases lay in between. The length of the CDR3 is 15 residues. The V gene's germline CDR1 is MNHNY and CDR2 SVGAGI (reference sequence). The CDR3 spells CASSYAASNTGELFF. For the CDR3, the DNA is TGTGCCAGCAGTTACGCGGCTAGTAACACCGGGGAGCTGTTTTTT.

This clone was detected a few times. The chain employs TRBV5-4 and TRBJ1-4; D unclear. Trimming shortened V by 2 bases and J by 3 bases, and 8 bases separated the two germline ends. This CDR3 contains 14 residues. The germline gives CDR1 SGHNT, CDR2 YYREEE (reference sequence). CDR3 protein: CASSFLGPNEKLFF. CDR3 nucleotides: TGTGCCAGCAGCTTCTTAGGGCCTAATGAAAAACTGTTTTTT.

This clone was detected only a few times. The chain couples TRBV4-3 to TRBJ1-2, with 10 bases aligning to TRBD1. Trimming at V came to 0 bases and at J to 4 bases, leaving 2 bases not matched to a gene. The V gene's germline CDR1 is LGHNA and CDR2 YSLEER. This CDR3 contains 15 residues. CDR3 amino acids: CASSQEGTGAYGYTF. The CDR3 nucleotides are TGCGCCAGCAGCCAAGAGGGGACAGGGGCCTATGGCTACACCTTC.